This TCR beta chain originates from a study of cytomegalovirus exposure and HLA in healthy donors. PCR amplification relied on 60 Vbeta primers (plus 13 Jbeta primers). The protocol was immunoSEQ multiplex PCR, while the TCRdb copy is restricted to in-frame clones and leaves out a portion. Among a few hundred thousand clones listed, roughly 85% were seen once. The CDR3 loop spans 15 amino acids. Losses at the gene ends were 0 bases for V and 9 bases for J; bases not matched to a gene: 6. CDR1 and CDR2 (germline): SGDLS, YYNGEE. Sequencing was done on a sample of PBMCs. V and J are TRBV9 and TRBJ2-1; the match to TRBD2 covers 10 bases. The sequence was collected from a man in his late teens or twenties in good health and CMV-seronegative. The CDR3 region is CASSVANGLAVEQFF. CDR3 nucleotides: TGTGCCAGCAGCGTAGCAAACGGACTAGCGGTTGAGCAGTTCTTC.